Sequencing of this T cell receptor beta chain was carried out in a study of response to subunit inactivated influenza vaccine. Regarding the study as a whole: Few additional T cells are recruited per seasonal influenza vaccination, authors suggested.

Germline lookup yields CDR1 SGDLS and CDR2 YYNGEE. CDR3 length: 19 residues. One entry per CDR3 protein, called by TCRdb with MiXCR from the RT-PCR reads. The table records roughly 570,000 distinct CDR3 sequences, roughly 13% of them present only once. This clonotype has just a few counts. Its specificity is unknown. The junction departs from germline at one end; a sequencing error may be responsible. The chain combines TRBV9 with TRBJ1-1; 9 bases match TRBD1. Specimen: PBMCs from blood, collected roughly 45 days after vaccination. The TCR sequence derives from a middle-aged man who received an inactivated influenza vaccine. CDR3 loop: CASSGGGSRDRVWDTEAFF. The CDR3 DNA reads TGTGCCAGTAGCGGGGGGGGCTCCCGGGACAGGGTATGGGACACTGAAGCTTTCTTT.